These 29 T cell receptor beta chains came from one sample sequenced in a study of blood T cell repertoires in COVID-19. Sequencing was performed with immunoSEQ multiplex PCR; in TCRdb, only in-frame clones are kept and a portion is missing. The sample holds 280,000 or so clones, 75% to 90% seen once. Sequenced: peripheral blood. The receptor set was obtained from a woman in her thirties who had recovered from COVID-19.

The chain couples TRBV7-9 to TRBJ2-1, with 8 bases that match TRBD1. Unmatched junction bases numbered 7, after V lost 5 bases and J lost 4 bases. This CDR3 has 15 residues. Germline CDR1 and CDR2: SEHNR and FQNEAQ (reference sequence). In DNA form, the CDR3 reads TGTGCCAGCAGCCTCGGACAGGGAGAATACAATGAGCAGTTCTTC. Protein sequence: CASSLGQGEYNEQFF.

The V call is TRBV12-5, the J call TRBJ2-3; 10 bases are shared with TRBD2. V lost 1 base and J lost 2; bases outside the gene matches: 6. This CDR3 has 17 amino acids. CDR1 is LGHNT, CDR2 FRNRAP, per germline. The CDR3 loop reads CASGLGTAGGLTDTQYF. The CDR3 DNA follows: TGTGCTAGTGGTTTGGGAACAGCGGGAGGGCTCACAGATACGCAGTATTTT.

V usage is TRBV5-6 and J usage is TRBJ2-3; TRBD1 matches at 9 bases. The CDR3 loop spans 15 amino acids. CDR1 and CDR2 (germline): SGHDT, YYEEEE. Trimming at V came to 3 bases and at J to 2 bases, leaving 4 bases not matched to a gene. This chain's CDR3 is CASSSDRGNTDTQYF. CDR3 nucleotide sequence: TGTGCCAGCAGCTCCGACAGGGGGAACACAGATACGCAGTATTTT.

This rearrangement joins TRBV19 to TRBJ1-6; D not certain. Germline CDR1 is LNHDA and CDR2 is SQIVND (reference sequence). CDR3 length: 16 amino acids. V gave up 5 bases and J gave up 0 bases, with 11 bases separating them. The chain's CDR3 is CASSLGERSYNSPLHF. CDR3 bases: TGTGCCAGTAGTCTCGGCGAGCGCTCCTATAATTCACCCCTCCACTTT.

The chain is built from TRBV7-9 and TRBJ1-6, with a tentative D call TRBD1 (6 bases). Germline CDR1 SEHNR, CDR2 FQNEAQ (reference sequence). V was clipped by 4 bases and J by 9 bases, with 28 bases between them. This CDR3 has 19 residues. CDR3 DNA: TGTGCCAGCAGCTCTACTTGGTCATCGATCGGACAGAACCTTTCACCCCTCCACTTT. It is translated as CASSSTWSSIGQNLSPLHF.

The chain recombines TRBV5-1 with TRBJ1-1; D not resolved. CDR1 and CDR2 (germline): SGHRS, YFSETQ. The CDR3 contains 14 residues. V lost 0 bases, J lost 3 bases, and 9 bases lay in between. CDR3 coding DNA: TGCGCCAGCAGCTTGGATCCCCAGTACACTGAAGCTTTCTTT. Translated, it gives CASSLDPQYTEAFF.

The chain joins TRBV6-2 or TRBV6-3 to TRBJ2-1; 9 bases align to TRBD2. The CDR3 extends over 14 amino acids. Germline CDR1 and CDR2: MNHEY and SVGEGT. The V and J ends lost 6 bases and 10 bases, in that order; junction bases with no gene match: 10. This CDR3 reads CASSSLGGRGEQFF. The CDR3 nucleotides read TGTGCCAGCAGCTCCCTGGGCGGGAGGGGAGAGCAGTTCTTC.

The chain links TRBV3-1 (or the pseudogene TRBV3-2) to TRBJ2-5, with 12 bases fitting TRBD2. The germline V gene encodes CDR1 LGHDT and CDR2 YNNKEL (reference sequence). V was clipped by 2 bases and J by 4 bases; unmatched bases: 5. The CDR3 loop spans 16 amino acids. Here the CDR3 DNA reads TGTGCCAGCAGCCAAAGGACTAGCGGGGTTAGAGAGACCCAGTACTTC. It is translated as CASSQRTSGVRETQYF.

The gene calls are TRBV7-3 and TRBJ1-1, with a possible D match to TRBD1 (5 bases). V was cut by 5 bases and J by 0 bases, with 7 bases left in between. Germline values: CDR1 SGHTA, CDR2 FQGTGA. CDR3 length: 13 residues. CDR3 loop: CASSETVNTEAFF. The CDR3 bases are TGTGCCAGCAGCGAGACAGTGAACACTGAAGCTTTCTTT. Together with reference TRBV7-3 and TRBJ1-1, the CDR3 gives the full variable domain: GAGVSQTPSNKVTEKGKYVELRCDPISGHTALYWYRQSLGQGPEFLIYFQGTGAADDSGLPNDRFFAVRPEGSVSTLKIQRTERGDSAVYLCASSETVNTEAFFGQGTRLTVV.

The chain couples TRBV5-1 to TRBJ2-3, with 7 bases that match TRBD2. The CDR3 has 16 residues. The trim removed 0 bases at V and 1 base at J, leaving 5 bases unmatched. Germline lookup yields CDR1 SGHRS and CDR2 YFSETQ. CDR3: CASSLVPSGGTDTQYF. The CDR3 region has the DNA TGCGCCAGCAGCTTGGTCCCCAGCGGGGGCACAGATACGCAGTATTTT.

This rearrangement joins TRBV9 to TRBJ2-1, with 7 bases aligning to TRBD2. Germline-derived CDR1 and CDR2 are SGDLS and YYNGEE. After removal of 1 base from V and 0 bases from J, the junction contained 4 bases not matched to a gene. CDR3 length: 16 residues. Here the CDR3 reads CASSVTSGVSYNEQFF. The CDR3 DNA sequence: TGTGCCAGCAGCGTAACAAGCGGGGTCTCCTACAATGAGCAGTTCTTC.

The chain combines TRBV9 with TRBJ2-3; D perhaps matches TRBD1 (6 bases). V lost 0 bases and J 1 base, leaving 6 bases between the germline ends. This CDR3 is 14 amino acids long. Germline V CDR1 and CDR2: SGDLS, YYNGEE. The CDR3 DNA reads TGTGCCAGCAGCGTAGAGGGGGGCACAGATACGCAGTATTTT. It codes for CASSVEGGTDTQYF. Variable domain in full (rest from reference TRBV9 and TRBJ2-3): DSGVTQTPKHLITATGQRVTLRCSPRSGDLSVYWYQQSLDQGLQFLIQYYNGEERAKGNILERFSAQQFPDLHSELNLSSLELGDSALYFCASSVEGGTDTQYFGPGTRLTVL.

This chain joins TRBV5-1 and TRBJ2-5, with 9 bases fitting TRBD1. Trimming at V came to 4 bases and at J to 0 bases, leaving 4 bases not matched to a gene. Germline lookup yields CDR1 SGHRS and CDR2 YFSETQ. This CDR3 has 15 residues. This CDR3 reads CASSLGTGNQETQYF. For the CDR3, the DNA is TGCGCCAGCAGCCTAGGGACAGGGAACCAAGAGACCCAGTACTTC.

This chain connects TRBV5-1 to TRBJ2-5, with TRBD2 as a possible D gene (6 bases). V lost 0 bases, J lost 6 bases, and 15 bases lay in between. The CDR3 is 15 residues long. The V gene's germline CDR1 is SGHRS and CDR2 YFSETQ. The chain's CDR3 is CASSLVPGEGQTQYF. The DNA for the CDR3 is TGCGCCAGCAGCTTGGTTCCGGGAGAGGGTCAGACCCAGTACTTC.

This clone has just one count. The rearrangement uses TRBV5-4 and TRBJ1-6; D remains unclear. CDR1 and CDR2 from the germline V gene are SGHNT and YYREEE (reference sequence). The CDR3 is 17 residues long. V lost 2 bases and J lost 0, with 12 bases in between. In DNA form, the CDR3 reads TGTGCCAGCAGCTTTTGGGCACACCACTCCTATAATTCACCCCTCCACTTT. The encoded protein is CASSFWAHHSYNSPLHF.

Note on this clone: Distinct nucleotide sequences in the sample also encode this CDR3. This chain connects TRBV5-1 to TRBJ2-7; possible D gene TRBD1, 5 bases. CDR3 length: 13 residues. The V end was cut by 0 bases, the J end by 6 bases, with 10 bases between. Germline values: CDR1 SGHRS, CDR2 YFSETQ. Written as DNA, the CDR3 is TGCGCCAGCAGCTTGGAAGGGGCGTCCGAGCAGTACTTC. It codes for CASSLEGASEQYF.

The chain is built from TRBV10-3 and TRBJ2-7, with a weak D call TRBD2 (5 bases). The CDR3 length is 12 residues. Germline V gives CDR1 ENHRY, CDR2 SYGVKD. V lost 10 bases and J lost 5, with 15 bases in between. CDR3 DNA: TGTGCCAGCGCTAGCAATAGTGACGAGCAGTACTTC. It yields the protein CASASNSDEQYF.

The genes are TRBV19 and TRBJ1-3; TRBD1 is a possible D gene (6 bases). The CDR3 has 15 residues. Looked up from germline, CDR1 is LNHDA and CDR2 is SQIVND (reference sequence). Trimming removed 7 bases from V and 0 bases from J, with 13 bases in between. CDR3 coding DNA: TGTGCCAGTACGCACAGGGCATACTCTGGAAACACCATATATTTT. Amino acid sequence: CASTHRAYSGNTIYF. Complete variable domain (other parts from reference TRBV19 and TRBJ1-3): DGGITQSPKYLFRKEGQNVTLSCEQNLNHDAMYWYRQDPGQGLRLIYYSQIVNDFQKGDIAEGYSVSREKKESFPLTVTSAQKNPTAFYLCASTHRAYSGNTIYFGEGSWLTVV.

This sequence joins TRBV27 and TRBJ2-1, with D possibly being TRBD2 (6 bases). The V end was cut by 1 base, the J end by 0 bases, with 19 bases between. Germline values: CDR1 MNHEY, CDR2 SMNVEV (reference sequence). The CDR3 contains 19 residues. CDR3 DNA: TGTGCCAGCAGTTTATTTTCCATAGCGGCCCTAAGCTCCTACAATGAGCAGTTCTTC. Its translation is CASSLFSIAALSSYNEQFF.

The chain couples TRBV9 to TRBJ2-3; the D is unclear. V shed 1 base and J shed 0 bases, with 6 bases lying between them. This CDR3 contains 14 residues. The germline V gene has CDR1 SGDLS and CDR2 YYNGEE. The CDR3 DNA sequence: TGTGCCAGCAGCGTAAGGAGTAGCACAGATACGCAGTATTTT. The encoded protein is CASSVRSSTDTQYF.

This clone is a singleton in its sample. The chain uses TRBV5-1 and TRBJ1-4; TRBD1 might be the D (5 bases). This CDR3 has 14 residues. V dropped 5 bases and J dropped 8 bases, with 16 bases sitting between them. CDR1 is SGHRS and CDR2 is YFSETQ in the germline V gene. This chain's CDR3 is CASRRGTSQEKLFF. DNA of the CDR3: TGCGCCAGCAGGCGGGGGACCTCCCAGGAAAAACTGTTTTTT.

The chain combines TRBV19 with TRBJ1-1; TRBD1 might be the D (5 bases). This CDR3 spans 14 amino acids. Between the trimmed V and J ends, which lost 5 bases and 0 bases, there was a span of 10 bases. Germline V CDR1 and CDR2: LNHDA, SQIVND (reference sequence). The CDR3 here is CASSHRQLNTEAFF. The CDR3 nucleotides are TGTGCCAGTAGTCATAGACAGCTGAACACTGAAGCTTTCTTT.

The chain employs TRBV7-9 and TRBJ1-2; 10 bases are a match to TRBD1. CDR1 and CDR2 (germline): SEHNR, FQNEAQ (reference sequence). There are 16 residues in the CDR3. With 5 bases clipped from V and 3 bases from J, the junction kept 9 bases outside the gene matches. CDR3 sequence (DNA): TGTGCCAGCAGCGGGCCGGGACAGGGGTGGGACTATGGCTACACCTTC. Residues: CASSGPGQGWDYGYTF.

The chain joins TRBV10-3 to TRBJ1-4; the D gene is possibly TRBD1 (6 bases). Between the trimmed V and J ends, which lost 6 bases and 5 bases, there was a span of 10 bases. The CDR3 is 13 residues long. CDR1 and CDR2 (germline): ENHRY, SYGVKD. CDR3 residues: CAIRDSVNEKLFF. The CDR3 bases are TGTGCCATCAGGGACAGTGTAAATGAAAAACTGTTTTTT.

The DNA of the CDR3 is TGTGCCAGCAGCGCTCACAGGGCAGATACGCAGTATTTT. Its protein is CASSAHRADTQYF. This chain links TRBV9 with TRBJ2-3, with D perhaps TRBD1 (6 bases). The CDR3 loop spans 13 amino acids. Trimming removed 3 bases at V and 4 bases at J, with 9 bases between. Per germline, CDR1 SGDLS and CDR2 YYNGEE.

The chain is built from TRBV5-6 and TRBJ2-5; maybe TRBD1 (6 bases). The CDR3 contains 16 residues. Germline CDR1 is SGHDT and CDR2 is YYEEEE. The V gene lost 4 bases and the J gene lost 7 bases, with 23 bases spanning the gap. CDR3 amino acids: CASSHHQSLDRRTQYF. The CDR3, as DNA: TGTGCCAGCAGCCATCACCAATCCCTAGACAGGAGGACCCAGTACTTC.

The chain has TRBV19 and TRBJ1-5; tentatively, D is TRBD1 (5 bases). With 3 bases removed from V and 9 bases from J, the gap between germline ends came to 9 bases. CDR3 length equals 12 residues. The germline V gene encodes CDR1 LNHDA and CDR2 SQIVND (reference sequence). The CDR3 nucleotides are TGTGCCAGTAGTATCGGGGGAGCGCCCCAGCATTTT. It yields the protein CASSIGGAPQHF.

The J gene is TRBJ2-5, the V gene TRBV11-2, with D possibly being TRBD1 (6 bases). The CDR3 contains 14 residues. The ends were cut back, 3 bases at V and 4 bases at J, with 12 bases in the middle. Germline CDR1 is SGHAT and CDR2 is FQNNGV. The CDR3 reads CASSLDVGGETQYF. In DNA, the CDR3 is TGTGCCAGCAGCTTGGACGTAGGGGGAGAGACCCAGTACTTC.

V gene TRBV18 combines with J gene TRBJ1-2; 9 nucleotides align to TRBD1. This CDR3 comprises 15 residues. Losses at the gene ends were 4 bases for V and 5 bases for J; bases not matched to a gene: 8. Germline assignment: CDR1 KGHSH and CDR2 LQKENI. This CDR3 reads CASSLPDRGSYGYTF. CDR3 coding DNA: TGTGCCAGCTCACTACCGGACAGGGGAAGTTATGGCTACACCTTC.